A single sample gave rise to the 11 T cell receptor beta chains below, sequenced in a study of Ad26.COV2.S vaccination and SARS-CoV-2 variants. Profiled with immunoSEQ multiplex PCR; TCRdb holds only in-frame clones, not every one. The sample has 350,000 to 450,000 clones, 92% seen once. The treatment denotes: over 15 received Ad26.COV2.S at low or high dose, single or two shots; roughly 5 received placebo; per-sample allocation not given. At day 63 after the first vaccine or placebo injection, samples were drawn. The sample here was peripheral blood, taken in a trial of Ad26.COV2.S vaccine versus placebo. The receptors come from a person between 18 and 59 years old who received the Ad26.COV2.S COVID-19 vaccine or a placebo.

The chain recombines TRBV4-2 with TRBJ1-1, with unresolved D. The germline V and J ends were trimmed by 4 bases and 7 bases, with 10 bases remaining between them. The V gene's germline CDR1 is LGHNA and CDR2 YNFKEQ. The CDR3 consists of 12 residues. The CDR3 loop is CASSPAGSEAFF. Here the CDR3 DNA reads TGTGCCAGCAGCCCGGCGGGCAGTGAAGCTTTCTTT.

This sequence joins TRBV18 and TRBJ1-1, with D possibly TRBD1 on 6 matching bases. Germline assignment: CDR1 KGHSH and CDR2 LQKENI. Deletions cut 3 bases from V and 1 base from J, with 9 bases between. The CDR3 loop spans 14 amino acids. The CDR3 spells CASSPTGTNTEAFF. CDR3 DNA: TGTGCCAGCTCACCGACAGGTACGAACACTGAAGCTTTCTTT.

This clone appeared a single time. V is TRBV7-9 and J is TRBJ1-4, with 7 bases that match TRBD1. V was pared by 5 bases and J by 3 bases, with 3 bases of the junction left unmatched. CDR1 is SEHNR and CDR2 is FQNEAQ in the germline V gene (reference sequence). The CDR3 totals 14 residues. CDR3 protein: CASSLQGSNEKLFF. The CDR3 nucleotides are TGTGCCAGCAGCCTACAGGGGTCTAATGAAAAACTGTTTTTT.

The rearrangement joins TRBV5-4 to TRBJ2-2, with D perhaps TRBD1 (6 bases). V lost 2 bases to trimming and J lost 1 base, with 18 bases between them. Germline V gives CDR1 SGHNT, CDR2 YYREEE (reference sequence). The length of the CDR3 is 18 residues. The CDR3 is CASSFPLLGQLNTGELFF. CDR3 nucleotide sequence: TGTGCCAGCAGCTTCCCTCTGCTTGGACAGCTGAACACCGGGGAGCTGTTTTTT. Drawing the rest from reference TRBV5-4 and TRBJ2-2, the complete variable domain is ETGVTQSPTHLIKTRGQQVTLRCSSQSGHNTVSWYQQALGQGPQFIFQYYREEENGRGNFPPRFSGLQFPNYSSELNVNALELDDSALYLCASSFPLLGQLNTGELFFGEGSRLTVL.

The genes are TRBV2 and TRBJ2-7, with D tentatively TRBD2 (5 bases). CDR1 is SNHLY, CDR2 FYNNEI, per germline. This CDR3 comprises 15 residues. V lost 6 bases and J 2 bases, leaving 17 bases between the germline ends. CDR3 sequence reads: CASSGLDSPTYEQYF. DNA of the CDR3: TGTGCCAGCAGCGGACTGGACTCCCCGACCTACGAGCAGTACTTC.

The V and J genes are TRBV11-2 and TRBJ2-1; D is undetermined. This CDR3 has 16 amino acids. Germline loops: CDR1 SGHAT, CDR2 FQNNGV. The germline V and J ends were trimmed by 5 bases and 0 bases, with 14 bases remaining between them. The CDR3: CASSPITRSSYNEQFF. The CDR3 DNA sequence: TGTGCCAGCAGCCCCATAACCAGGAGCTCCTACAATGAGCAGTTCTTC.

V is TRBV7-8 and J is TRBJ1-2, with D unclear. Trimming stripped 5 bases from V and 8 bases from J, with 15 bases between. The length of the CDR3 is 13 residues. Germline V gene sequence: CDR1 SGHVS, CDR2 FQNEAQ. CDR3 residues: CASSVGLSEGYTF. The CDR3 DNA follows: TGTGCCAGCAGCGTAGGGCTGAGTGAAGGCTACACCTTC.

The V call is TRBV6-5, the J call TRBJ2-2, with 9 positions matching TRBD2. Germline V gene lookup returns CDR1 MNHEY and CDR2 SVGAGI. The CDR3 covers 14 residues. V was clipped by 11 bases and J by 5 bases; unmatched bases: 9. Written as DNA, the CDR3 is TGTGCCGTAGGCGGGGGGGCCTATACCGGGGAGCTGTTTTTT. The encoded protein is CAVGGGAYTGELFF.

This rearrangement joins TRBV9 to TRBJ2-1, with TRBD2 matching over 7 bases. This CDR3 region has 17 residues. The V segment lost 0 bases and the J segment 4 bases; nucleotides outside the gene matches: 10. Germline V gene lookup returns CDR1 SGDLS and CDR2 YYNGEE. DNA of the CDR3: TGTGCCAGCAGCGTAGATGCGGGCGGGGGAATATACAATGAGCAGTTCTTC. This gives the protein CASSVDAGGGIYNEQFF.

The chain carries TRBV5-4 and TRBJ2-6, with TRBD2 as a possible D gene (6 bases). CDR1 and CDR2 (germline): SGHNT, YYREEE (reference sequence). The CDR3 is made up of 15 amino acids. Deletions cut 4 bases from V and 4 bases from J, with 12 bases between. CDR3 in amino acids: CASSAGPRGANVLTF. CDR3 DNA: TGTGCCAGCAGCGCGGGACCAAGAGGGGCCAACGTCCTGACTTTC.

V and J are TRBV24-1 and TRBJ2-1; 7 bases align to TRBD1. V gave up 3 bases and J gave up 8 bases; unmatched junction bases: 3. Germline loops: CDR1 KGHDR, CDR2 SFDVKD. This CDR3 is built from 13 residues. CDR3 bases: TGTGCCACCAGTGATCGGGACAGTCATGAGCAGTTCTTC. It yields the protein CATSDRDSHEQFF.